This record looks at one T cell receptor (beta chain) sequence and its context. Germline V gene data show CDR1 as SGHRS and CDR2 as YFSETQ. The CDR3 length is 16 residues. The V segment lost 0 bases and the J segment 3 bases; nucleotides outside the gene matches: 7. This sample was included in a study of blood T cell repertoires in COVID-19. Study-level background: Sources were T cells, B-cell-depleted T cells, or PBMCs; the material itself was cDNA or gDNA.

Study processing details: Amplification from reference gene primers served as the basis for estimated nucleated cell counts. Sequencing was performed with immunoSEQ multiplex PCR; in TCRdb, only in-frame clones are kept and a portion is missing. D and trimming come from the DNA, and the V and J calls and clone size come from that table. The sample yields about 190,000 clones, 80% to 85% seen once. This TCR was recovered from a human donor in a cohort sampled during active COVID-19. The chain joins TRBV5-1 to TRBJ2-5; 8 bases map to TRBD2. Material for sequencing was peripheral blood. The CDR3 protein is CASSLEMRGAEETQYF. DNA for the CDR3: TGCGCCAGCAGCTTGGAGATGCGGGGGGCCGAAGAGACCCAGTACTTC.